The 18 T cell receptor beta chains listed next were all sequenced from one sample in a study of identical twins. MiXCR, run by TCRdb on the 5' RACE reads, gives a single entry per CDR3 protein. The table lists around 1.7 million distinct CDR3 sequences, around a third of them singletons, with around 0.25% in the top ten. Sequenced: cord blood. The receptors were gathered from a newborn girl in good health.

This clonotype appeared many times. One junction end disagrees with the germline gene, perhaps due to a read error. The chain employs TRBV7-9 and TRBJ2-3; the D call may be TRBD1 or TRBD2 (5 bases each). Germline-derived CDR1 and CDR2 are SEHNR and FQNEAQ (reference sequence). CDR3 length equals 14 residues. The CDR3: CASSLPTGTPTRYF. The DNA for the CDR3 is TGTGCCAGCAGCTTACCTACCGGGACCCCTACGCGGTATTTT.

The CDR3 region is CASRPGLRGYEQYF. DNA of the CDR3: TGTGCCAGCAGGCCGGGACTTAGGGGCTACGAGCAGTACTTC. The V call is TRBV2, the J call TRBJ2-5; TRBD2 might be the D (6 bases). The J call may be faulty, since TRBJ2-7 better matches the DNA end. CDR1 is SNHLY, CDR2 FYNNEI, per germline. There are 14 residues in the CDR3.

This clonotype was seen a few times. The chain employs TRBV28 and TRBJ1-2, with D perhaps matching TRBD1 (5 bases). CDR1 MDHEN and CDR2 SYDVKM come from the germline V gene. The CDR3 covers 15 residues. The ends were cut back, 3 bases at V and 4 bases at J, with 15 bases in the middle. The CDR3 nucleotides read TGTGCCAGCAGTTTCCCCTACCTCGACAGCTATGGCTACACCTTC. It yields the protein CASSFPYLDSYGYTF.

This clonotype was seen only a few times. The gene calls are TRBV20-1 and TRBJ2-5; 11 nucleotides align to TRBD2. Germline-derived CDR1 and CDR2 are DFQATT and SNEGSKA (reference sequence). The junction had 4 bases not matched to a gene; V was cut back by 0 bases and J by 4 bases. The CDR3 contains 15 residues. This CDR3 is CSARERLAGGETQYF. Here the CDR3 DNA reads TGCAGTGCTAGAGAGAGGCTAGCGGGAGGAGAGACCCAGTACTTC.

V gene TRBV19 combines with J gene TRBJ2-1, with D uncertain. Germline values: CDR1 LNHDA, CDR2 SQIVND (reference sequence). V lost 5 bases, J lost 0 bases, and 14 bases lay in between. The CDR3 sequence is 16 residues long. Written as DNA, the CDR3 is TGTGCCAGTAGTCCTCGGGTGGGAAGCTCCTACAATGAGCAGTTCTTC. It specifies CASSPRVGSSYNEQFF. The full variable domain, rest sourced from reference TRBV19 and TRBJ2-1, is DGGITQSPKYLFRKEGQNVTLSCEQNLNHDAMYWYRQDPGQGLRLIYYSQIVNDFQKGDIAEGYSVSREKKESFPLTVTSAQKNPTAFYLCASSPRVGSSYNEQFFGPGTRLTVL.

This clonotype was detected only a few times. The chain uses TRBV4-2 and TRBJ2-5, with D tentatively TRBD2 (7 bases). Per germline, CDR1 LGHNA and CDR2 YNFKEQ. The CDR3 length is 16 residues. The ends were cut back, 1 base at V and 4 bases at J, with 16 bases in the middle. For the CDR3, the DNA is TGTGCCAGCAGCCAAGTCGTCGGGGGGCCAATAGAGACCCAGTACTTC. Residues: CASSQVVGGPIETQYF.

As for this clonotype: The conserved phenylalanine or tryptophan normally closing the CDR3 is absent here, so this likely arose from a read error. Because the CDR3's place on the DNA is in doubt, the DNA is left out and the CDR3 is given as listed by TCRdb. V is TRBV12-3 or TRBV12-4 and J is TRBJ2-3; the table assigns TRBD2, which was not confirmed against the DNA. The CDR3 has 16 residues if both end residues are counted. CDR3 sequence: CASSLEQGRRADTQYS.

The rearrangement uses TRBV5-1 and TRBJ1-2; D unclear. In germline, CDR1 is SGHRS, CDR2 YFSETQ. This CDR3 spans 12 amino acids. V was shortened by 6 bases and J by 3 bases, with 9 bases between the two germline ends. The CDR3 protein is CASMAGHYGYTF. Here the CDR3 DNA reads TGCGCCAGCATGGCCGGACACTATGGCTACACCTTC.

This clonotype has only a few counts. This sequence joins TRBV6-1 and TRBJ2-4; D may be TRBD2 (7 bases). The germline V and J ends were trimmed by 0 bases and 3 bases, with 9 bases remaining between them. CDR3 length: 15 amino acids. Germline-derived CDR1 and CDR2 are MNHNS and SASEGT. Written as DNA, the CDR3 is TGTGCCAGCAGTGAAGCGGGAGGGGGCAAAAACATTCAGTACTTC. Translated: CASSEAGGGKNIQYF.

The chain combines TRBV7-2 with TRBJ2-5; 11 positions match TRBD2. The V segment lost 7 bases and the J segment 5 bases; nucleotides outside the gene matches: 12. The CDR3 is made up of 16 amino acids. Germline V gene sequence: CDR1 SGHTA, CDR2 FQGNSA. The CDR3 bases are TGTGCCAGCACCGGGACTAGCGGCGGAGGGTTGGAGACCCAGTACTTC. Residues: CASTGTSGGGLETQYF. Complete variable domain (other parts from reference TRBV7-2 and TRBJ2-5): GAGVSQSPSNKVTEKGKDVELRCDPISGHTALYWYRQSLGQGLEFLIYFQGNSAPDKSGLPSDRFSAERTGGSVSTLTIQRTQQEDSAVYLCASTGTSGGGLETQYFGPGTRLLVL.

The rearrangement links TRBV7-2 to TRBJ1-4; tentative D call: TRBD1 (5 bases). Germline CDR1 and CDR2: SGHTA and FQGNSA. The CDR3 runs to 15 residues. V shed 4 bases and J shed 4 bases, with 13 bases lying between them. The CDR3 DNA reads as TGTGCCAGCAGCTGGGGACCTTCGATTAATGAAAAACTGTTTTTT. Residues: CASSWGPSINEKLFF.

This clonotype was seen a handful of times. The rearrangement links TRBV7-2 to TRBJ2-3, with 13 bases that match TRBD2. Germline CDR1 is SGHTA and CDR2 is FQGNSA. J was trimmed by 4 bases and V by 4 bases; bases with no gene match: 8. CDR3 length: 17 residues. CDR3 protein: CASSYATLAGGPDTQYF. CDR3 DNA sequence: TGTGCCAGCAGCTACGCAACACTAGCGGGAGGGCCAGATACGCAGTATTTT. Variable domain in full (rest from reference TRBV7-2 and TRBJ2-3): GAGVSQSPSNKVTEKGKDVELRCDPISGHTALYWYRQSLGQGLEFLIYFQGNSAPDKSGLPSDRFSAERTGGSVSTLTIQRTQQEDSAVYLCASSYATLAGGPDTQYFGPGTRLTVL.

This clonotype was seen more than once but under ten times. The V call is TRBV6-4, the J call TRBJ2-3; possible D gene TRBD2, 6 bases. This CDR3 region has 17 residues. From germline, CDR1 is MRHNA and CDR2 SNTAGT. V was pared by 5 bases and J by 1 base, with 19 bases between. The CDR3 sequence: CASSPFRLVLGTDTQYF. CDR3 bases: TGTGCCAGCAGTCCCTTCCGACTAGTGTTGGGCACAGATACGCAGTATTTT.

This clonotype came up once. Here the CDR3 DNA reads TGTGCCTTAACTCGCTTAGGAGCCAAAAACATTCAGTACTTC. Protein product: CALTRLGAKNIQYF. The rearrangement uses TRBV30 and TRBJ2-4; D gene unclear. Germline CDR1 is GTSNPN and CDR2 is SVGIG (reference sequence). Trimming removed 7 bases from V and 0 bases from J, with 13 bases in between. This CDR3 comprises 14 residues.

CDR3 bases: TGTGCCAGCAGCCAAGGGGGACTAGCGGGAGTTGTGGGCAAAAACATTCAGTACTTC. Translated, it gives CASSQGGLAGVVGKNIQYF. The chain combines TRBV3-1 with TRBJ2-4; TRBD2 aligns across 14 bases. CDR1 and CDR2 from the germline V gene are LGHDT and YNNKEL (reference sequence). The CDR3 is 19 amino acids. The junction had 8 bases not matched to a gene; V was cut back by 1 base and J by 3 bases.

The rearrangement links TRBV7-9 to TRBJ2-5, with 10 bases aligning to TRBD2. The CDR3 contains 14 residues. Germline CDR1 SEHNR, CDR2 FQNEAQ (reference sequence). J gave up 11 bases and V 5 bases, and 11 bases lay outside the gene matches. The CDR3 nucleotides read TGTGCCAGCAGCCCCAGCGGGGGGGCCTGGGAGCAGTACTTC. Amino acid sequence: CASSPSGGAWEQYF.

This clonotype was picked up a small number of times. The V and J genes are TRBV20-1 and TRBJ1-2; 7 bases fit TRBD1. CDR3 length: 14 residues. Germline V gene lookup returns CDR1 DFQATT and CDR2 SNEGSKA (reference sequence). Trimming took 3 bases from V and 4 from J; bases not matched to a gene: 8. CDR3 nucleotide sequence: TGCAGTGCTAGCTGGGACAGACCCATCTATGGCTACACCTTC. Residues: CSASWDRPIYGYTF.

Of note for this clonotype: A read error may explain this, as a much larger clone is one base away. The gene calls are TRBV20-1 and TRBJ2-7; the D is unclear. The last part of the DNA fits TRBJ2-5 better; the J call may be wrong. The germline V gene encodes CDR1 DFQATT and CDR2 SNEGSKA (reference sequence). The length of the CDR3 is 13 residues. CDR3 nucleotides: TGCGGTGAAAGAGGCAACTCTCCGGAGACCCAGTACTTC. It encodes CGERGNSPETQYF.